The subject of this entry is one TCR beta chain. The data stem from a study of PD-L1 blockade in urothelial cancer. Using immunoSEQ multiplex PCR, the repertoire was profiled, and TCRdb retains in-frame clones only, with some absent. The table shows over 35,000 clones, with about 82% occurring only once. Time point in this sample: pretreatment peripheral blood. Urothelial carcinoma, locally advanced or metastatic, affected the patients. This CDR3 has 16 amino acids. CDR1 and CDR2 from the germline V gene are LNHDA and SQIVND (reference sequence). Trimming shortened V by 4 bases and J by 13 bases, and 26 bases separated the two germline ends.

The origin of this receptor is a man aged 80 or over with urothelial cancer. The genes are TRBV19 and TRBJ2-1, with D tentatively TRBD2 (6 bases). This specimen consisted of PBMCs, obtained around atezolizumab (anti-PD-L1) treatment. CDR3 amino acids: CASSSVGVNPGAGQFF. The CDR3 coding sequence is TGTGCCAGTAGTAGCGTAGGGGTAAACCCGGGAGCTGGTCAGTTCTTC.